The 15 T cell receptor beta chains presented below share a single source sample, sequenced in a study of OX40 agonist ivuxolimab in advanced cancers. TCRdb keeps only in-frame clones here, not all; method: immunoSEQ multiplex PCR. The repertoire holds approximately 80,000 clones, approximately 85% seen once, with over 3% in the top ten. Here the sequenced sample was CD4+ or CD8+ T cells sorted from blood, taken in a trial of the OX40 agonist ivuxolimab. The receptors were gathered from an adult with an advanced solid tumor such as melanoma, head and neck, liver or kidney cancer.

The rearrangement links TRBV7-6 to TRBJ2-1, with D perhaps being TRBD1 or TRBD2 (5 bases each). The CDR3 is 14 residues long. Germline values: CDR1 SGHVS, CDR2 FNYEAQ. The V gene lost 2 bases and the J gene lost 2 bases, with 7 bases spanning the gap. CDR3: CASSLLGAYNEQFF. The CDR3 region has the DNA TGTGCCAGCAGCTTACTGGGGGCCTACAATGAGCAGTTCTTC.

This clone has a handful of counts. The V call is TRBV7-6, the J call TRBJ2-1; no clear D. Per the germline V gene, CDR1 is SGHVS and CDR2 is FNYEAQ. The CDR3 covers 13 residues. V lost 4 bases and J 4 bases, leaving 8 bases between the germline ends. CDR3 sequence: CASSSYGYNEQFF. For the CDR3, the DNA is TGTGCCAGCAGCTCCTATGGGTACAATGAGCAGTTCTTC. Full variable domain (rest looked up from reference TRBV7-6 and TRBJ2-1): GAGVSQSPRYKVTKRGQDVALRCDPISGHVSLYWYRQALGQGPEFLTYFNYEAQQDKSGLPNDRFSAERPEGSISTLTIQRTEQRDSAMYRCASSSYGYNEQFFGPGTRLTVL.

J is TRBJ1-4 and V is TRBV5-4; 7 nucleotides match TRBD1. Per germline, CDR1 SGHNT and CDR2 YYREEE (reference sequence). After removal of 1 base from V and 5 bases from J, the junction contained 5 bases not matched to a gene. The length of the CDR3 is 15 residues. CDR3: CASSLLTGQNEKLFF. CDR3 in DNA: TGTGCCAGCAGCTTGTTGACAGGGCAAAATGAAAAACTGTTTTTT. The entire variable domain, with the rest obtained from reference TRBV5-4 and TRBJ1-4, is as follows: ETGVTQSPTHLIKTRGQQVTLRCSSQSGHNTVSWYQQALGQGPQFIFQYYREEENGRGNFPPRFSGLQFPNYSSELNVNALELDDSALYLCASSLLTGQNEKLFFGSGTQLSVL.

V usage is TRBV6-4 and J usage is TRBJ1-6; 9 bases are shared with TRBD1. The CDR3 is made up of 14 amino acids. J gave up 10 bases and V 5 bases, and 6 bases lay outside the gene matches. CDR1 and CDR2 (germline): MRHNA, SNTAGT. The CDR3 loop is CASSRDRDGSPLHF. CDR3 nucleotides: TGTGCCAGCAGTCGGGACAGGGATGGCTCACCCCTCCACTTT.

The chain links TRBV28 to TRBJ2-3; D unclear. This CDR3 spans 13 amino acids. V lost 5 bases and J lost 2, with 8 bases in between. Per germline, CDR1 MDHEN and CDR2 SYDVKM. CDR3 DNA sequence: TGTGCCAGCAGTCCCCGAAACACAGATACGCAGTATTTT. Encoded protein: CASSPRNTDTQYF.

V usage is TRBV5-4 and J usage is TRBJ2-1, with 9 bases that match TRBD2. Germline lookup yields CDR1 SGHNT and CDR2 YYREEE (reference sequence). After removal of 0 bases from V and 4 bases from J, the junction contained 5 bases not matched to a gene. There are 16 residues in the CDR3. CDR3 sequence (DNA): TGTGCCAGCAGCTTGGAGGCGGGAGGGGGATACAATGAGCAGTTCTTC. Its protein is CASSLEAGGGYNEQFF.

This chain links TRBV27 with TRBJ1-6; D call uncertain. Germline loops: CDR1 MNHEY, CDR2 SMNVEV (reference sequence). The CDR3 extends over 15 amino acids. V was pared by 4 bases and J by 10 bases, with 17 bases between. CDR3 sequence reads: CASSYNYGVTSPLHF. CDR3 sequence (DNA): TGTGCCAGCAGTTATAACTACGGGGTTACGTCACCCCTCCACTTT.

The table lists this clone with a count of one. The V call is TRBV7-3, the J call TRBJ2-1; 7 nucleotides agree with TRBD1. V dropped 5 bases and J dropped 2; count of bases not matched to a gene: 9. Germline V gene lookup returns CDR1 SGHTA and CDR2 FQGTGA. This CDR3 comprises 16 residues. This chain's CDR3 is CASSPMTGLTYNEQFF. The CDR3 coding sequence is TGTGCCAGCAGCCCGATGACAGGGCTTACCTACAATGAGCAGTTCTTC.

This clone was seen just once. V is TRBV19 and J is TRBJ2-5; a weak D match, TRBD2 (6 bases). The J call is uncertain, as TRBJ2-7 better fits the DNA end. CDR3 length equals 13 residues. Germline V lookup: CDR1 LNHDA, CDR2 SQIVND (reference sequence). CDR3 loop: CASSTLGGGEQYF. The CDR3 DNA reads as TGTGCCAGTAGTACGTTGGGGGGAGGCGAGCAGTACTTC.

V usage is TRBV28 and J usage is TRBJ1-4; D unclear. This CDR3 comprises 14 residues. V was pared by 4 bases and J by 2 bases, with 8 bases between. In germline, CDR1 is MDHEN, CDR2 SYDVKM. The CDR3 reads CASSSVSTNEKLFF. CDR3 DNA sequence: TGTGCCAGCAGTTCCGTCAGTACTAATGAAAAACTGTTTTTT.

The DNA for the CDR3 is TGTGCCAGTACTTCAGGGGCCACTGAAGCTTTCTTT. Protein: CASTSGATEAFF. The rearrangement joins TRBV19 to TRBJ1-1; D perhaps matches TRBD1 (6 bases). The germline V and J ends were trimmed by 7 bases and 4 bases, with 10 bases remaining between them. This CDR3 is 12 amino acids long. Germline CDR1 LNHDA, CDR2 SQIVND (reference sequence).

The chain carries TRBV6-1 and TRBJ1-2; D may be TRBD1 (6 bases). Germline CDR1 MNHNS, CDR2 SASEGT. This CDR3 region has 14 residues. V was cut by 3 bases and J by 7 bases, with 15 bases left in between. The CDR3 spells CASSDLTGGSGYTF. The CDR3 DNA is TGTGCCAGCAGTGACCTGACAGGTGGCTCTGGCTACACCTTC.

This clone was picked up a small number of times. This chain uses TRBV6-1 with TRBJ2-3, with D possibly TRBD2 on 6 matching bases. This CDR3 contains 13 residues. Trimming removed 6 bases from V and 0 bases from J, with 7 bases in between. CDR1 is MNHNS, CDR2 SASEGT, per germline. CDR3 DNA sequence: TGTGCCAGCAGACTAGCTAGCACAGATACGCAGTATTTT. Its translation is CASRLASTDTQYF.

On this clone itself: In the same sample, other DNA sequences code for this CDR3. This chain uses TRBV19 with TRBJ2-7, with 8 bases identical to TRBD1. The V gene's germline CDR1 is LNHDA and CDR2 SQIVND (reference sequence). With 6 bases clipped from V and 5 bases from J, the junction kept 6 bases outside the gene matches. The CDR3 covers 13 residues. CDR3 sequence: CASSLTGANEQYF. In DNA form, the CDR3 reads TGTGCCAGTAGCCTGACAGGGGCGAACGAGCAGTACTTC.

The rearrangement uses TRBV19 and TRBJ1-1, with D perhaps matching TRBD1 (6 bases). Trimming pared 0 bases from V and 1 base from J, leaving 12 bases between. The CDR3 spans 16 residues. Per the germline V gene, CDR1 is LNHDA and CDR2 is SQIVND (reference sequence). The CDR3 spells CASSIEDSIGNTEAFF. Here the CDR3 DNA reads TGTGCCAGTAGTATAGAGGACAGTATCGGGAACACTGAAGCTTTCTTT. The full variable domain, with the rest looked up from reference TRBV19 and TRBJ1-1, is DGGITQSPKYLFRKEGQNVTLSCEQNLNHDAMYWYRQDPGQGLRLIYYSQIVNDFQKGDIAEGYSVSREKKESFPLTVTSAQKNPTAFYLCASSIEDSIGNTEAFFGQGTRLTVV.